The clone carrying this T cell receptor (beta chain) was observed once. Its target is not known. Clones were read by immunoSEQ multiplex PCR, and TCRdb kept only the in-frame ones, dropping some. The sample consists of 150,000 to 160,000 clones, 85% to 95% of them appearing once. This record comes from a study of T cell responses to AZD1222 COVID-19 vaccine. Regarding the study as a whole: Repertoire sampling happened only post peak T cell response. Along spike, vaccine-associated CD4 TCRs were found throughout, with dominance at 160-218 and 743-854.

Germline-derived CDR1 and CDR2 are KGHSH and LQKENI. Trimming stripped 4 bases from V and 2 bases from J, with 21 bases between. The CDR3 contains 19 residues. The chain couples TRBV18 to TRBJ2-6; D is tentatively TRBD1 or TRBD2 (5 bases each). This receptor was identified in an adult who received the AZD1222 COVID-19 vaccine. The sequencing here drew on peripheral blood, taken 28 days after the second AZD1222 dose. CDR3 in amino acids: CASSLLPQGPGPGANVLTF. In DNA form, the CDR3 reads TGTGCCAGCTCACTCTTACCCCAGGGTCCGGGGCCTGGGGCCAACGTCCTGACTTTC.